This T cell receptor beta chain was identified during a study of T cell changes during pregnancy in multiple sclerosis. The germline V gene encodes CDR1 SGHTA and CDR2 FQGTGA. The germline V and J ends were trimmed by 4 bases and 0 bases, with 8 bases remaining between them. The CDR3 is made up of 14 amino acids. Repertoires were generated with immunoSEQ multiplex PCR, while TCRdb's copy carries only in-frame clones and drops some. The table shows about 39,000 clones, with approximately 91% occurring only once. The rearrangement joins TRBV7-3 to TRBJ2-3; D gene uncertain. This TCR derives from a female donor with multiple sclerosis, enrolled in a pregnancy study. The input for sequencing was CD8+ T cells from peripheral blood mononuclear cells, taken in the first trimester of pregnancy. CDR3 coding DNA: TGTGCCAGCAGCTACTACCCTAGCACAGATACGCAGTATTTT. This translates into CASSYYPSTDTQYF.